Following are 7 T cell receptor beta chains from one sample sequenced in a study of blood T cell repertoires in COVID-19. The repertoire was sequenced with immunoSEQ multiplex PCR; TCRdb's copy has only in-frame clones and lacks some. Of 50,000 to 80,000 clones in the sample, approximately 90% were seen once. Sequenced material: peripheral blood. The origin of the receptors is an elderly woman with active COVID-19.

The V call is TRBV15, the J call TRBJ1-1; TRBD1 is a possible D gene (5 bases). The CDR3 sequence is 12 residues long. Germline lookup yields CDR1 LNHNV and CDR2 YYDKDF (reference sequence). V was cut by 0 bases and J by 7 bases, with 6 bases left in between. CDR3 amino acids: CATSRDDSEAFF. CDR3 in DNA: TGTGCCACCAGCAGAGATGACAGTGAAGCTTTCTTT.

The chain combines TRBV19 with TRBJ1-2, with D hard to call. The CDR3 loop spans 15 amino acids. The V gene lost 2 bases and the J gene lost 4 bases, with 14 bases spanning the gap. CDR1 and CDR2 from the germline V gene are LNHDA and SQIVND (reference sequence). The chain's CDR3 is CASSISWPGRYGYTF. CDR3 DNA sequence: TGTGCCAGTAGTATAAGTTGGCCAGGCCGCTATGGCTACACCTTC.

The chain couples TRBV7-9 to TRBJ2-1; 9 bases map to TRBD2. The V gene's germline CDR1 is SEHNR and CDR2 FQNEAQ (reference sequence). This CDR3 contains 13 residues. J was trimmed by 10 bases and V by 0 bases; bases with no gene match: 1. CDR3 in amino acids: CASSLAAGGEQFF. Here the CDR3 DNA reads TGTGCCAGCAGCTTAGCCGCGGGAGGGGAGCAGTTCTTC.

The V gene is TRBV11-1, the J gene TRBJ1-1; D might be TRBD1 (6 bases). Deletions cut 4 bases from V and 8 bases from J, with 14 bases between. The CDR3 is made up of 13 amino acids. Germline loops: CDR1 SGHAT, CDR2 FQDESV (reference sequence). The DNA for the CDR3 is TGTGCCAGCAGCTATTACCTGGACAGAGAAGCTTTCTTT. Its protein product is CASSYYLDREAFF.

The rearrangement links TRBV6-5 to TRBJ1-2, with TRBD1 matching 7 bases. The CDR3 extends over 13 amino acids. With 8 bases clipped from V and 4 bases from J, the junction kept 7 bases outside the gene matches. Germline lookup yields CDR1 MNHEY and CDR2 SVGAGI. In DNA form, the CDR3 reads TGTGCCAGCCTCGAGGGGGCTGGCTATGGCTACACCTTC. Its protein product is CASLEGAGYGYTF.

The chain is built from TRBV24-1 and TRBJ2-1; 10 nucleotides match TRBD2. This CDR3 comprises 18 residues. Trimming cost V 0 bases and J 6 bases; bases outside gene matches: 10. Germline lookup yields CDR1 KGHDR and CDR2 SFDVKD. In DNA form, the CDR3 reads TGTGCCACCAGTGATTTGGAAGGTAGCGGGGGGCCGCCCAATGAGCAGTTCTTC. This sequence encodes CATSDLEGSGGPPNEQFF.

The chain is built from TRBV3-1 (or the pseudogene TRBV3-2) and TRBJ2-1; 7 nucleotides line up with TRBD2. This CDR3 spans 15 amino acids. J gave up 0 bases and V 5 bases, and 4 bases lay outside the gene matches. Germline assignment: CDR1 LGHDT and CDR2 YNNKEL (reference sequence). The CDR3 DNA follows: TGTGCCAGCAGCATTAGCGGGTTCTCCTACAATGAGCAGTTCTTC. This translates into CASSISGFSYNEQFF.